This is a list of T cell receptor beta chains from one sample in a study of CD8 T cells in ankylosing spondylitis. TCRdb fed the 5' RACE reads into MiXCR, producing one record per CDR3 protein. This sample carries 200,000 or so distinct CDR3 sequences, approximately 24% of them seen once, and the ten largest clones take around 6.3%. Sequencing was done on a sample of blood, either unsorted or a sorted T cell fraction (not recorded which). Every receptor here comes from a male donor with ankylosing spondylitis or in good health (not recorded which). CDR3s include the opening cysteine and the closing phenylalanine or tryptophan. The D gene is left open where the match is weak. The size of a clone is reported for some rows only, either as once, few or many, or as a class for expanded clones.

>TRBV9|many|TRBJ2-6|TRBD1
TGTGCCAGCAGCGCAGGGGGCGCTGGGGCCAACGTCCTGACTTTC
CASSAGGAGANVLTF
>TRBV11-1|many|TRBJ1-5|-
TGTGCCAGCAGCGACCTTAATCAGCCCCAGCATTTT
CASSDLNQPQHF
>TRBV3-1|many|TRBJ2-1|-
TGTGCCAGCAGCCAAGTCCTTCTCCAAGGCAATGAGCAGTTCTTC
CASSQVLLQGNEQFF
>TRBV5-1|many|TRBJ1-1|-
TGCGCCAGCAGCTCCGAGGGGAACACTGAAGCTTTCTTT
CASSSEGNTEAFF
>TRBV20-1|-|TRBJ2-7|TRBD2
TGCAGTGCCAAACTAGCGGGAGGGCGGAGTGAGCAGTACTTC
CSAKLAGGRSEQYF
>TRBV3-1|many|TRBJ1-2|-
TGTGCCAGCAGCCCAGGGGCGCGGGGCTACACCTTC
CASSPGARGYTF
>TRBV29-1|few|TRBJ2-7|TRBD1
TGCAGCGCTAAAGACAGGGCCTACGAGCAGTACTTC
CSAKDRAYEQYF
>TRBV9|many|TRBJ2-3|-
TGTGCCAGCAGCGTAGTCCCCCAGCACACAGATACGCAGTATTTT
CASSVVPQHTDTQYF
>TRBV20-1|-|TRBJ2-1|TRBD1
TGCAGTGCCACCCTTGGCAGGGGGCTTAACAATGAGCAGTTCTTC
CSATLGRGLNNEQFF
>TRBV19|-|TRBJ2-3|-
TGTGCCAGTAGTATATTTGAAGGGTCTGGCACGCAGTATTTT
CASSIFEGSGTQYF
>TRBV7-7|many|TRBJ2-1|TRBD2
TGTGCTAGCAGCTTGGTCGCGGGCGGGAGGGCCAATGAGCAGTTCTTC
CASSLVAGGRANEQFF
>TRBV12-3/TRBV12-4|-|TRBJ1-5|TRBD1
TGTGCCAGCAGTAAACAGGGGGCTTCCCATCAGCCCCAGCATTTT
CASSKQGASHQPQHF
>TRBV3-1|many|TRBJ2-1|TRBD2
TGTGCCAGCAGCCAAGATCCCAGCGGGAGTCTCTCCGCGTTCTTC
CASSQDPSGSLSAFF
>TRBV7-2|-|TRBJ2-1|TRBD2
TGTGCCAGCAGCTATCTCGGACTAGCGCCCTACAATGAGCAGTTCTTC
CASSYLGLAPYNEQFF
>TRBV5-6|many|TRBJ1-2|TRBD1
TGTGCCAGCAGCTCTCCATTCGGACAGGCGAGCTATGGCTACACCTTC
CASSSPFGQASYGYTF
>TRBV15|many|TRBJ2-7|TRBD1
TGTGCCACCAGCTCGGGACAGGGAGCGTACGAGCAGTACTTC
CATSSGQGAYEQYF
>TRBV5-1|-|TRBJ2-1|TRBD2
TGCGCCAGCAGCTTGGCCGAGGGGGTGTTAGCGGGAGCTGAGCAGTTCTTC
CASSLAEGVLAGAEQFF
>TRBV5-4|many|TRBJ2-7|TRBD1
TGTGCCAGCAGCTACCGGGACAGGGGAGACTACGAGCAGTACTTC
CASSYRDRGDYEQYF
>TRBV9|many|TRBJ1-1|-
TGTGCCAGCAGCGTAGAGGGAGGGAAAACTGAAGCTTTCTTT
CASSVEGGKTEAFF
>TRBV20-1|few|TRBJ2-7|TRBD2
TGCAGTGCTAGAGTTCCCGGACTAGCGGCCTACGAGCAGTACTTC
CSARVPGLAAYEQYF
>TRBV29-1|many|TRBJ2-4|-
TGCAGCGCTAATTTCATTCAGTACTTC
CSANFIQYF
>TRBV5-1|many|TRBJ2-2|-
TGCGCCAGCACAAGGGACACCATCGCGAACACCGGGGAGCTGTTTTTT
CASTRDTIANTGELFF
>TRBV9|-|TRBJ1-2|TRBD1
TGTGCCAGCAGCGTAGATGTCGCGGGACAGGGATCCTATGGCTACACCTTC
CASSVDVAGQGSYGYTF
>TRBV5-6|-|TRBJ1-2|-
TGTGCCAGCAGCTTAGGCAAGCAGGTGAATGGCTACACCTTC
CASSLGKQVNGYTF
>TRBV7-6|few|TRBJ1-3|TRBD1
TGTGCCAGCAGCTGGCGCCCCCGCACAGACAGGGGTGGAAACACCATATATTTT
CASSWRPRTDRGGNTIYF
>TRBV20-1|few|TRBJ2-4|TRBD2
TGCAGTGCAGCCGGGACTAGCGGGAGGGCCCGGACCAAAAACATTCAGTACTTC
CSAAGTSGRARTKNIQYF
>TRBV6-5|many|TRBJ2-7|TRBD1
TGTGCCAGCAGTTCCACAGGGGGCGGCTACGAGCAGTACTTC
CASSSTGGGYEQYF
>TRBV20-1|few|TRBJ1-5|-
TGCAGTGCAGACATGGACGGACTGAGGGGTCAGCCCCAGCATTTT
CSADMDGLRGQPQHF
>TRBV30|-|TRBJ2-1|-
TGTGCCTGGAGTGAGTCACGGGTGCGGTTCTTC
CAWSESRVRFF
>TRBV6-4|few|TRBJ2-3|-
TGTGCCAGCAGTGACTCCTTTGGTACGCAGTATTTT
CASSDSFGTQYF
>TRBV7-2|many|TRBJ2-3|-
TGTGCCAGCAGCTTAGCCGGGACAAACACAGATACGCAGTATTTT
CASSLAGTNTDTQYF